This TCR beta chain was recorded in a study of blood T cells in healthy people across ages. With a J-beta primer mix and a sample-barcoded 5' primer, a second PCR ran 7 to 11 cycles. Each cDNA molecule carried a tag from a template-switch adaptor that contained 12 random nucleotides. MiXCR was run by TCRdb on the 5' RACE reads, yielding one entry per CDR3 protein. Of approximately 900,000 distinct CDR3 sequences in the sample, almost 30% are singletons; the top ten hold about 9.4%. This clonotype has just a few counts. The same sample was also used in a study of T cells of mothers and their children. That paper adds: Both sample barcodes and 2-4 random nucleotides came from the M1S primer of the second PCR.

This TCR came from a woman aged 40 to 50 in good health. The sample comprised blood.

The CDR3 DNA sequence: TGTGCCAGCAGCCATCGGCGGGGGGGCCGTGTTCCCTCAGATACGCAGTATTTT. Encoded protein: CASSHRRGGRVPSDTQYF. This sequence joins TRBV14 and TRBJ2-3; 9 bases align to TRBD2. V shed 3 bases and J 4 bases; nucleotides not matched to a gene: 14. This CDR3 is 18 amino acids long. The germline V gene has CDR1 SGHDN and CDR2 FVKESK.